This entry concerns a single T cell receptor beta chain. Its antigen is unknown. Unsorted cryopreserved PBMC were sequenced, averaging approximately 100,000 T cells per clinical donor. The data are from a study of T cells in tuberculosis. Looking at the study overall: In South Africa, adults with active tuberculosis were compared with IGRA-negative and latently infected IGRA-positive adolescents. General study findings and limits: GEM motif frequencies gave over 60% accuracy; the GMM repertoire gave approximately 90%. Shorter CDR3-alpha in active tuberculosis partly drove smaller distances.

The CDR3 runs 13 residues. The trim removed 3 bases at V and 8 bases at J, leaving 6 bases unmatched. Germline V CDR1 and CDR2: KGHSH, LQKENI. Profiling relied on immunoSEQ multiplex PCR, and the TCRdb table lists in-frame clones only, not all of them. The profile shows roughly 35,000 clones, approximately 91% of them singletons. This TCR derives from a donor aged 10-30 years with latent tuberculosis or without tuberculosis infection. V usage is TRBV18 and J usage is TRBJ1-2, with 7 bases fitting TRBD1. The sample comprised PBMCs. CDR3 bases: TGTGCCAGCTCACCTGACAGGGCTGGAGGCTACACCTTC. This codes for CASSPDRAGGYTF.